These T cell receptor beta chains were read from a single sample in a study of blood T cell repertoires in COVID-19. The method was immunoSEQ multiplex PCR; TCRdb's version includes in-frame clones alone and lacks a portion of them. The sample includes some 190,000 clones, more than 75% of them seen just once. The sequenced sample consisted of PBMCs or T cells enriched from blood (not recorded which). The origin of the receptors is a young man with acute COVID-19. Each CDR3 is given with its conserved first and last residue. Each record gives: clone size, V gene, J gene, D gene, CDR3 protein, CDR3 DNA. A D gene is named only where the DNA matches it firmly. A clone size is listed for some rows: how often the clone was seen (once, few, many), or a class if it is expanded.

-,TRBV6-5,TRBJ2-2,TRBD1,CASGYGQGTGELFF,TGTGCCAGCGGATACGGACAGGGGACCGGGGAGCTGTTTTTT
few,TRBV6-5,TRBJ1-3,-,CASKEAASGNTIYF,TGTGCCAGCAAAGAGGCAGCCTCTGGAAACACCATATATTTT
-,TRBV7-9,TRBJ2-7,TRBD2,CASSPRAELSGGTSYEQYF,TGTGCCAGCAGCCCCCGGGCAGAACTTAGCGGGGGTACCTCCTACGAGCAGTACTTC
-,TRBV18,TRBJ2-3,TRBD1,CASSRQGAGDTQYF,TGTGCCAGCTCGCGACAGGGGGCTGGAGATACGCAGTATTTT
-,TRBV5-1,TRBJ1-1,-,CASSLMGTGTQNTEAFF,TGCGCCAGCAGCTTAATGGGTACCGGGACACAGAACACTGAAGCTTTCTTT
-,TRBV24-1,TRBJ1-4,-,CATISGYNEKLFF,TGTGCCACCATATCGGGGTATAATGAAAAACTGTTTTTT
-,TRBV6-5,TRBJ2-1,-,CASTITVEQFF,TGTGCCAGCACCATCACAGTTGAACAGTTCTTC
-,TRBV10-3,TRBJ2-1,TRBD1,CAIRGDRGGNEQFF,TGTGCCATCAGGGGAGACAGGGGTGGGAATGAGCAGTTCTTC
-,TRBV27,TRBJ2-1,TRBD2,CASTYSGGHNEQFF,TGTGCCAGCACCTATAGCGGGGGACACAATGAGCAGTTCTTC
-,TRBV2,TRBJ1-2,TRBD1,CASSRDRRENGYTF,TGTGCCAGCAGCCGGGACAGGAGGGAGAATGGCTACACCTTC
few,TRBV11-2,TRBJ2-2,-,CASSLVVSPTNTGELFF,TGTGCCAGCAGCTTAGTTGTTAGCCCTACGAACACCGGGGAGCTGTTTTTT
-,TRBV5-1,TRBJ2-3,-,CASIRSGATDTQYF,TGCGCCAGCATCCGTAGCGGCGCCACAGATACGCAGTATTTT
once,TRBV4-1,TRBJ1-4,TRBD1,CASSSTGTGNEKLFF,TGCGCCAGCAGTTCAACCGGGACAGGGAATGAAAAACTGTTTTTT
few,TRBV30,TRBJ1-1,-,CAWSPPTGINTEAFF,TGTGCCTGGAGTCCCCCCACAGGGATAAACACTGAAGCTTTCTTT
-,TRBV18,TRBJ2-1,TRBD2,CASSDRISGGENEQFF,TGTGCCAGCTCAGACAGGATTAGCGGGGGAGAGAATGAGCAGTTCTTC
once,TRBV5-1,TRBJ2-5,TRBD2,CASSLPSGGWQETQYF,TGCGCCAGCAGCTTGCCTAGCGGGGGGTGGCAAGAGACCCAGTACTTC
-,TRBV5-5,TRBJ2-2,-,CASSLIRSNGELFF,TGTGCCAGCAGCTTGATTCGATCTAACGGGGAGCTGTTTTTT
-,TRBV6-2/TRBV6-3,TRBJ2-3,-,CASSYSRGGPRGGTDTQYF,TGTGCCAGCAGTTATTCGCGGGGTGGGCCCCGGGGAGGTACAGATACGCAGTATTTT
-,TRBV7-9,TRBJ1-1,TRBD1,CASSLTGESTEAFF,TGTGCCAGCAGCCTCACAGGGGAGAGCACTGAAGCTTTCTTT
few,TRBV15,TRBJ2-2,-,CATSRDVYGELFF,TGTGCCACCAGCAGAGATGTGTACGGGGAGCTGTTTTTT
-,TRBV7-3,TRBJ2-5,-,CASSLGAQGEDQYF,TGTGCCAGCAGCTTGGGGGCCCAGGGGGAGGACCAGTACTTC
-,TRBV7-6,TRBJ2-4,TRBD1,CASSLAFTGAGKNIQYF,TGTGCCAGCAGCTTGGCCTTTACAGGGGCGGGCAAAAACATTCAGTACTTC
-,TRBV6-1,TRBJ1-2,-,CASSEGTYDRFYGYTF,TGTGCCAGCAGTGAGGGGACCTACGACAGGTTCTATGGCTACACCTTC
-,TRBV6-5,TRBJ1-4,TRBD1,CASSRTGGEKLFF,TGTGCCAGCAGCCGGACAGGGGGCGAAAAACTGTTTTTT
-,TRBV9,TRBJ1-4,-,CASSVDGTNEKLFF,TGTGCCAGCAGCGTAGACGGAACTAATGAAAAACTGTTTTTT
-,TRBV24-1,TRBJ2-1,TRBD2,CATSRAGGAYNEQFF,TGTGCCACCAGTAGGGCGGGGGGGGCATACAATGAGCAGTTCTTC
-,TRBV11-2,TRBJ2-7,-,CASSLRLVYEQYF,TGTGCCAGCAGTCTTCGACTGGTATACGAGCAGTACTTC
-,TRBV5-1,TRBJ1-2,TRBD1,CASSSWTGSNYGYTF,TGCGCCAGCAGCTCATGGACAGGCAGCAACTATGGCTACACCTTC
-,TRBV9,TRBJ1-4,-,CASSEWAATNEKLFF,TGTGCCAGCAGCGAGTGGGCAGCAACTAATGAAAAACTGTTTTTT
once,TRBV9,TRBJ2-7,-,CASSPPSAEQYF,TGTGCCAGCAGCCCCCCCAGCGCCGAGCAGTACTTC
-,TRBV7-9,TRBJ2-3,TRBD2,CASSLTSGGSTDTQYF,TGTGCCAGCAGCCTTACGTCGGGGGGGAGCACAGATACGCAGTATTTT
few,TRBV6-2/TRBV6-3,TRBJ2-3,TRBD2,CASSFSGGIFATQYF,TGTGCCAGCAGTTTTAGCGGGGGTATCTTTGCTACGCAGTATTTT
-,TRBV12-3/TRBV12-4,TRBJ2-7,-,CASSSRPYEQYF,TGTGCCAGCAGTTCCCGTCCCTACGAGCAGTACTTC
-,TRBV11-2,TRBJ1-2,-,CASSLVRSGYGYTF,TGTGCCAGCAGCTTAGTCCGGTCAGGCTATGGCTACACCTTC
-,TRBV6-1,TRBJ1-5,-,CASSEDQAYVNQPQHF,TGTGCCAGCAGTGAAGACCAGGCGTACGTTAATCAGCCCCAGCATTTT
-,TRBV3-1/TRBV3-2,TRBJ1-5,-,CASSQIGGAGNQPQHF,TGTGCCAGCAGCCAAATAGGCGGGGCTGGCAATCAGCCCCAGCATTTT
-,TRBV6-6,TRBJ1-2,TRBD1,CASSYSAGGLYGYTF,TGTGCCAGCAGTTACTCGGCAGGGGGCCTCTATGGCTACACCTTC
few,TRBV14,TRBJ1-6,-,CASSPAGGTNSPLHF,TGTGCCAGCAGCCCGGCGGGGGGAACTAATTCACCCCTCCACTTT
-,TRBV30,TRBJ1-6,-,CAWSARGYSPLHF,TGTGCCTGGAGTGCCAGGGGATATTCACCCCTCCACTTT
-,TRBV6-5,TRBJ1-2,TRBD1,CASSYEGTGEYYGYTF,TGTGCCAGCAGTTACGAAGGGACAGGGGAATACTATGGCTACACCTTC
once,TRBV5-1,TRBJ1-1,TRBD1,CASSLAPGQGNVVAEAFF,TGCGCCAGCAGCTTGGCCCCGGGACAGGGGAACGTCGTAGCTGAAGCTTTCTTT
-,TRBV27,TRBJ1-2,-,CASSSDPSRSGYTF,TGTGCCAGCAGTTCAGACCCTTCGCGGAGTGGCTACACCTTC
few,TRBV5-4,TRBJ2-7,TRBD2,CASSLGLASGEQYF,TGTGCCAGCAGCTTGGGACTAGCGTCGGGGGAGCAGTACTTC
-,TRBV3-1/TRBV3-2,TRBJ2-3,TRBD2,CASSTSGLAASTDTQYF,TGTGCCAGCAGCACGTCCGGACTAGCGGCTAGCACAGATACGCAGTATTTT
once,TRBV6-5,TRBJ1-3,-,CASSFSGRATGNTIYF,TGTGCCAGCAGTTTCTCAGGGAGGGCTACTGGAAACACCATATATTTT
-,TRBV6-5,TRBJ2-7,-,CASSTGSEQYF,TGTGCCAGCAGCACCGGGAGTGAGCAGTACTTC
-,TRBV7-9,TRBJ2-5,-,CASSLSEGGQETQYF,TGTGCCAGCAGCCTTTCCGAGGGTGGACAAGAGACCCAGTACTTC
-,TRBV11-3,TRBJ2-1,-,CASSLAGSYNEQFF,TGTGCCAGCAGCTTAGCAGGTTCCTACAATGAGCAGTTCTTC
-,TRBV4-1,TRBJ1-2,-,CASTPDAGFNYGYTF,TGCGCCAGCACCCCCGATGCAGGGTTTAACTATGGCTACACCTTC
-,TRBV7-9,TRBJ2-7,-,CASSFYTYEQYF,TGTGCCAGCAGCTTTTATACCTACGAGCAGTACTTC
-,TRBV18,TRBJ2-3,-,CASSLGQTDTQYF,TGTGCCAGCTCACTAGGACAGACAGATACGCAGTATTTT
-,TRBV5-4,TRBJ2-5,TRBD2,CASKQRSVAGLGETQYF,TGTGCCAGCAAACAACGATCCGTAGCGGGACTTGGGGAGACCCAGTACTTC
few,TRBV29-1,TRBJ1-4,-,CSGQTLPGANEKLFF,TGCAGCGGCCAAACCCTCCCCGGGGCTAATGAAAAACTGTTTTTT
-,TRBV7-3,TRBJ1-2,-,CASSPGTNYGYTF,TGTGCCAGCAGCCCGGGAACTAACTATGGCTACACCTTC
-,TRBV4-2,TRBJ1-4,-,CASSVRVGEKLFF,TGTGCCAGCAGCGTCAGGGTTGGTGAAAAACTGTTTTTT